This T cell receptor beta chain derives from a study of blood T cell repertoires in COVID-19. Across the study: COVID-19 samples, acute and convalescent, were from the United States, Italy and Spain. PBMCs, B-cell-depleted T cells, or T cells provided the cDNA or gDNA that made up the material.

All enrollees were roughly 18 to 95 years old and from about 24 US areas. Original analysis: Estimates of nucleated cell counts were drawn from the amplification of reference gene primers. TCRdb keeps only in-frame clones here, not all; method: immunoSEQ multiplex PCR. V and J calls and clone size come straight from that table; D and trimming were deduced from the DNA. Of around 310,000 clones listed, about 90% are singletons. This CDR3 contains 14 residues. Looked up from germline, CDR1 is SGHNT and CDR2 is YYREEE (reference sequence). Between the trimmed V and J ends, which lost 1 base and 4 bases, there was a span of 11 bases.

The sample consisted of PBMCs or T cells enriched from blood (not recorded which). V is TRBV5-4 and J is TRBJ1-2, with D perhaps TRBD1 (5 bases). The source is a woman under 40 who had recovered from COVID-19. CDR3 bases: TGTGCCAGCAGCTTGCAGGGAACCAGCTATGGCTACACCTTC. Its protein product is CASSLQGTSYGYTF.